This entry is about one T cell receptor beta chain. Its specificity is not known. The data derive from a study of shared clonotypes between healthy human individuals. Points from the study as a whole: Clonotype sharing across a few donors was observed for about 5.2% of naive CD4 clonotypes. Sequencing depth was a factor that was expected to affect clonotype sharing among donors.

In the source study's methods: Filtering differed since immunoSEQ provided only junctions, with no quality scores. Repertoires were generated with immunoSEQ multiplex PCR, while TCRdb's copy carries only in-frame clones and drops some. V and J calls and clone size come straight from that table; D and trimming were deduced from the DNA. The sample consists of around 2,000,000 clones, around 95% of them appearing once. The CDR3 runs to 13 residues. Per the germline V gene, CDR1 is MNHNS and CDR2 is SASEGT. V shed 5 bases and J shed 3 bases, with 10 bases lying between them. Specimen: naive CD4+ T cells sorted from blood. The subset is: CD45RA+ positively selected. This chain links TRBV6-1 with TRBJ1-2; D is uncertain. The TCR was taken from a man younger than 35 in good health. The CDR3 is CASSPGSDYGYTF. The CDR3 coding sequence is TGTGCCAGCAGTCCGGGGTCTGACTATGGCTACACCTTC.